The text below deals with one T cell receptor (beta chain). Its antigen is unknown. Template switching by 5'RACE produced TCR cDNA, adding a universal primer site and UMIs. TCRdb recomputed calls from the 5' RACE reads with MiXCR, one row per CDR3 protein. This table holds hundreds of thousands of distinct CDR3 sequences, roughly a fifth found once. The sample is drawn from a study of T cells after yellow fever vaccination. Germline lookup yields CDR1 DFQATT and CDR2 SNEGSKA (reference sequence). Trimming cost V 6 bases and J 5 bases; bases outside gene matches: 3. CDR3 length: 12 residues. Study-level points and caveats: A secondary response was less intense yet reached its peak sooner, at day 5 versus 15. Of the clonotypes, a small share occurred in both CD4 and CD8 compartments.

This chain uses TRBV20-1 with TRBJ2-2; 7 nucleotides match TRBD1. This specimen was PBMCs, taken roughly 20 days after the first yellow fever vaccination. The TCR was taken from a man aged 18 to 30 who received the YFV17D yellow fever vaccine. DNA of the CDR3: TGCAGTGCCCCGACAGGGACCGGGGAGCTGTTTTTT. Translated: CSAPTGTGELFF.